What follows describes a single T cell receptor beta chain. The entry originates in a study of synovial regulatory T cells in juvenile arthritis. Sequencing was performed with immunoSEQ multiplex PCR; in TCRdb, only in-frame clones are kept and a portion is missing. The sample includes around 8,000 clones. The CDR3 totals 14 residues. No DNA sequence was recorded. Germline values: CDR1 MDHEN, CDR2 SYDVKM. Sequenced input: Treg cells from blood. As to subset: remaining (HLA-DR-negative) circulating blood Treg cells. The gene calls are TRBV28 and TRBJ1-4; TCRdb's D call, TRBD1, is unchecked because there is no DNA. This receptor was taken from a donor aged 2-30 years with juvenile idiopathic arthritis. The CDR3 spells CASNLRGYREKLFF.